Below are 26 T cell receptor beta chains sequenced from a single sample in a study of T-cell reconstitution after alpha-beta-depleted transplantation in children. As it was prepared, the TCRbeta library received unique molecular identifiers. Using its own MiXCR run on the PCR reads, TCRdb lists one record per CDR3 protein. The data show fewer than 550,000 distinct CDR3 sequences, approximately 10% seen once. The specimen comprised PBMCs, mostly from graft donor cells, sampled 180 days after TCRalphabeta/CD19-depleted stem cell transplant. The source is a female patient aged 2-10 years who had a stem cell transplant for aplastic anemia, so the T cells may come from the graft donor.

This clonotype was seen a few times. The chain links TRBV4-3 to TRBJ2-4; a weak D match, TRBD2 (6 bases). With 0 bases removed from V and 1 base from J, the gap between germline ends came to 13 bases. Germline loops: CDR1 LGHNA, CDR2 YSLEER. The CDR3 runs to 17 residues. The CDR3 loop reads CASSQDWGGGAKNIQYF. CDR3 sequence (DNA): TGCGCCAGCAGCCAAGATTGGGGTGGGGGGGCCAAAAACATTCAGTACTTC.

The V and J genes are TRBV7-9 and TRBJ2-5; a weak D match, TRBD1 (5 bases). CDR1 SEHNR and CDR2 FQNEAQ come from the germline V gene (reference sequence). The V end lost 0 bases, the J end lost 4 bases, and 12 bases lay between the germline ends. The CDR3 contains 15 residues. CDR3 coding DNA: TGTGCCAGCAGCTTAGCGGGCGGACACCGAGAGACCCAGTACTTC. The encoded protein is CASSLAGGHRETQYF.

In this sample, this clonotype turned up a few times. This chain joins TRBV21-1 and TRBJ2-1; the D call TRBD2 from the table was never checked on the DNA. TRBV21-1 is noted as a pseudogene. This CDR3 is built from 17 residues. CDR3 sequence: CASSNGGRKSSYNEQFF. CDR3 DNA sequence: TGTGCCAGCAGCAACGGGGGGAGGAAGAGCTCCTACAATGAGCAGTTCTTC.

This clonotype was detected only a few times. V is TRBV27 and J is TRBJ1-6; D perhaps matches TRBD1 (5 bases). The V gene's germline CDR1 is MNHEY and CDR2 SMNVEV (reference sequence). This CDR3 comprises 16 residues. V was pared by 0 bases and J by 2 bases, with 8 bases between. The CDR3 region is CASSLSAGTYNSPLHF. The CDR3 bases are TGTGCCAGCAGTTTATCGGCAGGGACCTATAATTCACCCCTCCACTTT.

The CDR3 here is CASSLGQHNEKLFF. DNA for the CDR3: TGTGCCAGCAGCTTAGGGCAGCATAATGAAAAACTGTTTTTT. The V and J genes are TRBV7-2 and TRBJ1-4; D ambiguous. The CDR3 has 14 residues. CDR1 and CDR2 from the germline V gene are SGHTA and FQGNSA. The V end lost 1 base, the J end lost 4 bases, and 7 bases lay between the germline ends. Based on the CDR3 plus reference TRBV7-2 and TRBJ1-4, the full variable domain is GAGVSQSPSNKVTEKGKDVELRCDPISGHTALYWYRQSLGQGLEFLIYFQGNSAPDKSGLPSDRFSAERTGGSVSTLTIQRTQQEDSAVYLCASSLGQHNEKLFFGSGTQLSVL.

In its sample, this clonotype was seen a few times. J is TRBJ2-1 and V is TRBV11-2, with no clear D. Germline V gives CDR1 SGHAT, CDR2 FQNNGV. This CDR3 comprises 16 residues. Between the trimmed V and J ends, which lost 7 bases and 1 base, there was a span of 17 bases. CDR3 loop: CASKPVSGISYNEQFF. The CDR3 DNA follows: TGTGCCAGCAAGCCTGTCTCGGGCATATCCTACAATGAGCAGTTCTTC.

A few counts support this clonotype. This chain links TRBV18 with TRBJ1-1; perhaps TRBD1 as D (5 bases). CDR1 KGHSH and CDR2 LQKENI come from the germline V gene. The CDR3 loop spans 15 amino acids. Trimming took 1 base from V and 3 from J, leaving 12 bases between them. CDR3 in amino acids: CASSPQDNHYTEAFF. CDR3 DNA: TGTGCCAGCTCACCACAGGACAACCACTACACTGAAGCTTTCTTT.

This clonotype was found many times. V gene TRBV12-3 or TRBV12-4 combines with J gene TRBJ2-7, with D maybe TRBD2 (5 bases). Trimming shortened V by 3 bases and J by 7 bases, and 10 bases separated the two germline ends. The CDR3 is 12 amino acids. The CDR3 nucleotides are TGTGCCAGCAGTTTCACGGGATTAGAGCAGTACTTC. The encoded protein is CASSFTGLEQYF.

The V gene is TRBV7-3, the J gene TRBJ2-3; D gene unclear. CDR1 SGHTA and CDR2 FQGTGA come from the germline V gene. The ends were cut back, 3 bases at V and 1 base at J, with 11 bases in the middle. The CDR3 contains 15 residues. DNA of the CDR3: TGTGCCAGCAGCTTTCGCGGCCTTGGCACAGATACGCAGTATTTT. It encodes CASSFRGLGTDTQYF.

This clonotype showed up just a few times. The chain carries TRBV6-1 and TRBJ2-1, with 7 bases aligning to TRBD2. Trimming at V came to 7 bases and at J to 3 bases, leaving 6 bases not matched to a gene. The CDR3 contains 14 residues. Germline V lookup: CDR1 MNHNS, CDR2 SASEGT. The CDR3, as DNA: TGTGCCAGCACTGTCCTAGCGGACTACAATGAGCAGTTCTTC. This sequence encodes CASTVLADYNEQFF.

In its sample, this clonotype was seen many times. The chain couples TRBV15 to TRBJ2-2; no clear D. Per germline, CDR1 LNHNV and CDR2 YYDKDF (reference sequence). The V end lost 1 base, the J end lost 6 bases, and 6 bases lay between the germline ends. The CDR3 contains 13 residues. In DNA form, the CDR3 reads TGTGCCACCAGCAGAGGACGCGCCGGGGAGCTGTTTTTT. Translating gives CATSRGRAGELFF.

This clonotype was seen a handful of times. The chain joins TRBV6-1 to TRBJ2-7; 10 nucleotides agree with TRBD1. The CDR3 extends over 13 amino acids. Germline CDR1 MNHNS, CDR2 SASEGT. The J segment lost 3 bases and the V segment lost 8 bases, leaving 4 bases of the junction unmatched. The CDR3 loop is CASLTGGFYEQYF. The CDR3 DNA reads as TGTGCCAGCCTGACAGGGGGCTTCTACGAGCAGTACTTC.

This chain links TRBV5-1 with TRBJ2-1; D gene uncertain. The CDR3 consists of 15 residues. Germline V gene lookup returns CDR1 SGHRS and CDR2 YFSETQ. The ends were cut back, 0 bases at V and 2 bases at J, with 9 bases in the middle. CDR3 sequence (DNA): TGCGCCAGCAGCTTGGGGCACCAGACCTACAATGAGCAGTTCTTC. Translating it yields CASSLGHQTYNEQFF.

This clonotype turned up a few times. This sequence joins TRBV10-3 and TRBJ2-7, with 9 bases identical to TRBD2. CDR1 and CDR2 (germline): ENHRY, SYGVKD. The CDR3 runs to 13 residues. The ends lost 6 bases at V and 3 bases at J; junction bases unmatched: 3. The CDR3 DNA reads TGTGCCATCAGCAGACTAGCGGACTACGAGCAGTACGTC. Translating it yields CAISRLADYEQYV.

This clonotype was detected a few times. J is TRBJ2-6 and V is TRBV4-3; D is uncertain. The CDR3 consists of 20 residues. Germline V CDR1 and CDR2: LGHNA, YSLEER. Trimming stripped 0 bases from V and 3 bases from J, with 21 bases between. The CDR3 region has the DNA TGCGCCAGCAGCCAAGATACCGGGTACCCTGTCATGCGTGGGGCCAACGTCCTGACTTTC. This translates into CASSQDTGYPVMRGANVLTF.

This clonotype was seen many times. V and J are TRBV11-2 and TRBJ2-1; 8 nucleotides agree with TRBD2. Germline V gene lookup returns CDR1 SGHAT and CDR2 FQNNGV. This CDR3 region has 15 residues. V lost 3 bases and J lost 6; bases outside the gene matches: 7. CDR3 region: CASSFTSGGGNEQFF. CDR3 DNA sequence: TGTGCCAGCAGCTTCACTAGCGGAGGGGGCAATGAGCAGTTCTTC.

This clonotype has at least ten counts. The chain carries TRBV11-2 and TRBJ2-1, with TRBD1 matching 10 bases. Per germline, CDR1 SGHAT and CDR2 FQNNGV. V shed 3 bases and J 7 bases; nucleotides not matched to a gene: 9. The CDR3 sequence is 16 residues long. The CDR3 DNA sequence: TGTGCCAGCAGCTTCTCTTGGGACAGGGGATTAAATGAGCAGTTCTTC. Translated: CASSFSWDRGLNEQFF.

J is TRBJ2-3 and V is TRBV15, with D unresolved. Per germline, CDR1 LNHNV and CDR2 YYDKDF (reference sequence). V was trimmed by 0 bases and J by 13 bases, leaving 17 bases between them. The CDR3 extends over 14 amino acids. Here the CDR3 DNA reads TGTGCCACCAGCAGAGACACCGAGGTGAACGTAGAGTATTTT. It is translated as CATSRDTEVNVEYF.

This clonotype was seen a handful of times. One end of the junction varies from germline; a read error may be responsible. The CDR3 bases are TGTGCCAGCAGCGCCCCCGGATCCGGGACCGCCGAAAACTTT. It is translated as CASSAPGSGTAENF. The rearrangement uses TRBV7-6 and TRBJ1-6, with a tentative D call TRBD1 (5 bases). The CDR3 length is 14 residues. CDR1 and CDR2 (germline): SGHVS, FNYEAQ.

This clonotype was counted a few times. The V and J genes are TRBV3-1 and TRBJ2-7; D call uncertain. This CDR3 is 15 amino acids long. The germline V gene has CDR1 LGHDT and CDR2 YNNKEL (reference sequence). Trimming removed 0 bases from V and 2 bases from J, with 11 bases in between. The CDR3 region is CASSQDLTVTYEQYF. The CDR3 DNA is TGTGCCAGCAGCCAAGATCTAACGGTTACCTACGAGCAGTACTTC.

Worth noting for this clonotype: Being one base from a much bigger clone, this may be a read error. This chain connects TRBV29-1 to TRBJ2-7; D is tentatively TRBD1 or TRBD2 (7 bases each). The CDR3 has 15 amino acids. V was pared by 3 bases and J by 5 bases, with 20 bases between. CDR1 and CDR2 from the germline V gene are SQVTM and ANQGSEA. The CDR3 nucleotides read TGCAGCGTTGAGTCTTGGAGCAGGGGGGGGCACGAGCAGTACTTC. Translation: CSVESWSRGGHEQYF.

This clonotype was recorded a few times. The rearrangement joins TRBV27 to TRBJ2-1; D is ambiguous. Germline CDR1 reads MNHEY; CDR2 reads SMNVEV (reference sequence). V lost 3 bases, J lost 3 bases, and 15 bases lay in between. The CDR3 has 16 residues. CDR3 sequence: CASSFGPGPGYNEQFF. The CDR3 DNA sequence: TGTGCCAGCAGTTTTGGGCCGGGCCCAGGCTACAATGAGCAGTTCTTC.

V is TRBV27 and J is TRBJ1-5, with D uncertain. Trimming removed 8 bases at V and 3 bases at J, with 17 bases between. The CDR3 spans 15 residues. Germline values: CDR1 MNHEY, CDR2 SMNVEV (reference sequence). The CDR3 nucleotides read TGTGCCAGCTGTCCGACTGGGCCCATCAATCAGCCCCAGCATTTT. Protein: CASCPTGPINQPQHF.

This clonotype was seen only a few times. The V gene is TRBV20-1, the J gene TRBJ1-5; no definite D call. CDR3 length equals 14 residues. Trimming left V 4 bases short and J 0 bases short, with 10 bases between. Germline CDR1 and CDR2: DFQATT and SNEGSKA (reference sequence). CDR3 in DNA: TGCAGTGCTACAGATCCTAATAGCAATCAGCCCCAGCATTTT. Amino acid sequence: CSATDPNSNQPQHF.

This clonotype was found many times. J is TRBJ2-1 and V is TRBV20-1, with 10 bases that match TRBD2. The germline CDR1 and CDR2 sequences are DFQATT and SNEGSKA (reference sequence). The trim removed 3 bases at V and 5 bases at J, leaving 7 bases unmatched. This CDR3 has 15 amino acids. CDR3 amino acids: CSASPQAGGDNEQFF. In DNA form, the CDR3 reads TGCAGTGCTAGTCCCCAAGCGGGAGGGGACAATGAGCAGTTCTTC.

V and J are TRBV12-3 or TRBV12-4 and TRBJ2-3; D remains unclear. The length of the CDR3 is 13 residues. The V gene lost 6 bases and the J gene lost 4 bases, with 11 bases spanning the gap. CDR3 coding DNA: TGTGCCAGCAGAGGCCGCACTCCAGATACGCAGTATTTT. Amino acids: CASRGRTPDTQYF.